This TCR beta chain came from a study of shared clonotypes between healthy human individuals. The germline gives CDR1 SQVTM, CDR2 ANQGSEA. There are 13 residues in the CDR3. Trimming stripped 1 base from V and 7 bases from J, with 14 bases between. In the sorted-subset replicate PCRs, approximately 200 ng DNA, 25,000 to 30,000 T cell genomes, was used. The assay was immunoSEQ multiplex PCR, and TCRdb's table has in-frame clones only and misses some. The repertoire consists of 300,000 to 400,000 clones, with roughly 70% occurring once and the leading ten covering 9% to 12%. This chain links TRBV29-1 with TRBJ2-7; D unclear. The sequencing sample was made of memory CD4+ T cells sorted from blood. Indicated subset: CD45RA-negative fraction. The sequence was obtained from a man aged 25-45 years in good health. This CDR3 reads CSVEGAGLGEQYF. For the CDR3, the DNA is TGCAGCGTTGAAGGGGCAGGTTTGGGAGAGCAGTACTTC.